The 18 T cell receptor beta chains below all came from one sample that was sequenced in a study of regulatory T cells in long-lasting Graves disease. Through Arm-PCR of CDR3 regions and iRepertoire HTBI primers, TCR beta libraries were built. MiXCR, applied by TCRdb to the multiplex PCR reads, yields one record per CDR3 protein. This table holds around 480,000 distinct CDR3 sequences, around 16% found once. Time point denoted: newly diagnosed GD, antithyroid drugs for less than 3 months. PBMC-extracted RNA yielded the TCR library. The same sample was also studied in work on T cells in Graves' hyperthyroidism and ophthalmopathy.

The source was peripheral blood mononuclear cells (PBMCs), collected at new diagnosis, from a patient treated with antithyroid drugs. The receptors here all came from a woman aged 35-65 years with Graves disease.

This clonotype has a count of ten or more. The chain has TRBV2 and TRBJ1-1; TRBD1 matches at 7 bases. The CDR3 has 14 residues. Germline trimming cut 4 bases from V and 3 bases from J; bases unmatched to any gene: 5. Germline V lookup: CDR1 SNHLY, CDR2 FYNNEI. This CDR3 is CASSVGGVDTEAFF. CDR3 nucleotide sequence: TGTGCCAGCAGTGTAGGGGGCGTCGACACTGAAGCTTTCTTT.

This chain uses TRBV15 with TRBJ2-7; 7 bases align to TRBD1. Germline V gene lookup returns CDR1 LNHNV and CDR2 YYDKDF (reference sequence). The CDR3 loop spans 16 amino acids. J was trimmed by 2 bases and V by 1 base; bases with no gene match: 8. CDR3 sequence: CATSRVWTGAPYEQYF. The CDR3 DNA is TGTGCCACCAGCAGAGTTTGGACAGGCGCCCCCTACGAGCAGTACTTC.

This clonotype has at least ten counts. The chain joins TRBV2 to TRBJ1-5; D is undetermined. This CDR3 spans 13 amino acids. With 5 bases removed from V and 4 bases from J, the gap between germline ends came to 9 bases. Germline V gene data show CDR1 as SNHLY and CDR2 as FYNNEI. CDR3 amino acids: CASSWTENQPQHF. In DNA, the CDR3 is TGTGCCAGCAGTTGGACGGAGAATCAGCCCCAGCATTTT.

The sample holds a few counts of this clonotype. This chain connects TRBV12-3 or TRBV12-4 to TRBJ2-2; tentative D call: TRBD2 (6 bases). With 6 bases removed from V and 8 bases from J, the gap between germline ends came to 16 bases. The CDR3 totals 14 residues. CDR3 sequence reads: CASSHWDSVGELFF. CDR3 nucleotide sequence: TGTGCCAGCAGCCACTGGGACTCTGTGGGGGAGCTGTTTTTT.

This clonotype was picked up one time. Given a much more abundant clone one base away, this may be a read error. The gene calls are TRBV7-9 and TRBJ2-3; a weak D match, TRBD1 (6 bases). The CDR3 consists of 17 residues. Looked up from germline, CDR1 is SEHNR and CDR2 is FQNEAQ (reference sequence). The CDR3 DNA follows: TGTGCCAGCAGCTTAGCCTCGACAGGCGTCTACACAGGTACGCAGTATTTT. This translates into CASSLASTGVYTGTQYF.

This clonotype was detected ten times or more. CDR3 loop: CASSQDLSGGLADTQYF. The CDR3 DNA follows: TGTGCCAGCAGCCAAGATCTTAGCGGGGGGCTAGCCGATACGCAGTATTTT. V is TRBV3-1 and J is TRBJ2-3; 10 bases are a match to TRBD2. After removal of 0 bases from V and 6 bases from J, the junction contained 9 bases not matched to a gene. CDR1 is LGHDT, CDR2 YNNKEL, per germline (reference sequence). The CDR3 has 17 residues.

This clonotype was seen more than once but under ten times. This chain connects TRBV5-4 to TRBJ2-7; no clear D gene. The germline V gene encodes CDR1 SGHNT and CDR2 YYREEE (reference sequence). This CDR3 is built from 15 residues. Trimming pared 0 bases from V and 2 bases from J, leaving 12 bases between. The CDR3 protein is CASSLDANDAYEQYF. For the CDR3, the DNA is TGTGCCAGCAGCTTGGACGCCAACGACGCCTACGAGCAGTACTTC.

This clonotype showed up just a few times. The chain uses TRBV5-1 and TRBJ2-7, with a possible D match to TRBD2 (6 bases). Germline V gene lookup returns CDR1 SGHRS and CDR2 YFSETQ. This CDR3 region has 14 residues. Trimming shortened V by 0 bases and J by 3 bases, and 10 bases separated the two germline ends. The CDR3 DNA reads TGCGCCAGCAGCTTGGCCGGGGGAGACTACGAGCAGTACTTC. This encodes CASSLAGGDYEQYF.

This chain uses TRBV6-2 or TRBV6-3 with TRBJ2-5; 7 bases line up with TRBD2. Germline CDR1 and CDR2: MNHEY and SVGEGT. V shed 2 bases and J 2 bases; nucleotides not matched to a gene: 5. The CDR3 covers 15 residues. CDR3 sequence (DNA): TGTGCCAGCAGTTACGGCGCGGGGGATCAAGAGACCCAGTACTTC. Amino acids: CASSYGAGDQETQYF.

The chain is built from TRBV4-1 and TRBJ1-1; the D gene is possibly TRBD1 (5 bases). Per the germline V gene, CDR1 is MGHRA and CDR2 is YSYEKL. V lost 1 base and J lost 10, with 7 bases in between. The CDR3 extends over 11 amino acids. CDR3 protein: CASSQGGGAFF. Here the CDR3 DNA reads TGCGCCAGCAGCCAAGGGGGGGGAGCTTTCTTT.

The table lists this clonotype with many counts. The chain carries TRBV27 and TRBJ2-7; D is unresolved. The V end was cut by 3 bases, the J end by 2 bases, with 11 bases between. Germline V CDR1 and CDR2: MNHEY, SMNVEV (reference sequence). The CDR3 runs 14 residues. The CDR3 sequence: CASSFAGSTYEQYF. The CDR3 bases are TGTGCCAGCAGTTTCGCTGGAAGCACCTACGAGCAGTACTTC.

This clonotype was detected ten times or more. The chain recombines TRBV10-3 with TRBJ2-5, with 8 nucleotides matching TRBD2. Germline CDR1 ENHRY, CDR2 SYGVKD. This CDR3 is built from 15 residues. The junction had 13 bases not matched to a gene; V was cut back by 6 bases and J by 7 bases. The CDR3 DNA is TGTGCCATCAGCGAGGCCCCGGGAGGGGCGGGGACCCAGTACTTC. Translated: CAISEAPGGAGTQYF.

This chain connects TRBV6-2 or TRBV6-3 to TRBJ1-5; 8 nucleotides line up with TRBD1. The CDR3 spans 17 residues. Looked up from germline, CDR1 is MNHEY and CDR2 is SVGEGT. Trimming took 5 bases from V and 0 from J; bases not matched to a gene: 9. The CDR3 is CASSEGRGRFSNQPQHF. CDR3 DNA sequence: TGTGCCAGCAGTGAGGGCAGGGGGCGTTTTAGCAATCAGCCCCAGCATTTT.

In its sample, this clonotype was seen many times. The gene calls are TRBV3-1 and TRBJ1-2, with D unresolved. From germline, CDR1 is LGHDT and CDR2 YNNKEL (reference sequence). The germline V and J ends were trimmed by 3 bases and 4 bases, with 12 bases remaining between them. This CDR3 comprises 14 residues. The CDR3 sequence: CASSQSGAGYGYTF. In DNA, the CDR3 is TGTGCCAGCAGCCAGAGTGGTGCGGGCTATGGCTACACCTTC. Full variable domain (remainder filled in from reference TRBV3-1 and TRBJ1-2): DTAVSQTPKYLVTQMGNDKSIKCEQNLGHDTMYWYKQDSKKFLKIMFSYNNKELIINETVPNRFSPKSPDKAHLNLHINSLELGDSAVYFCASSQSGAGYGYTFGSGTRLTVV.

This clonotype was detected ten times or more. CDR3 bases: TGTGCCAGCAGTGGGCATGCTAATCAGCCCCAGCATTTT. Amino acids: CASSGHANQPQHF. The chain couples TRBV6-1 to TRBJ1-5; D gene ambiguous. V was clipped by 4 bases and J by 4 bases, with 8 bases between them. The CDR3 has 13 amino acids. Germline V gene data show CDR1 as MNHNS and CDR2 as SASEGT.

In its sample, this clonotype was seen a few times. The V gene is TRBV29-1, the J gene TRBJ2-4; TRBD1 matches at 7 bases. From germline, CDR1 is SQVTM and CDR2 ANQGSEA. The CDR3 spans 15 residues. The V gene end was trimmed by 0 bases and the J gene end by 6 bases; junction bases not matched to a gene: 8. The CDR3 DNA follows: TGCAGCGTTGAAGAGGGTGTGACAGGGAGAAACATTCAGTACTTC. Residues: CSVEEGVTGRNIQYF.

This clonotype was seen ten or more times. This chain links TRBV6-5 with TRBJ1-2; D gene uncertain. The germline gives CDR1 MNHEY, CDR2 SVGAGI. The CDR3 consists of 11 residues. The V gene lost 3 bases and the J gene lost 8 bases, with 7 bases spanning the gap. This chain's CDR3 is CASSYREGYTF. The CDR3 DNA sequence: TGTGCCAGCAGTTATCGGGAAGGCTACACCTTC.

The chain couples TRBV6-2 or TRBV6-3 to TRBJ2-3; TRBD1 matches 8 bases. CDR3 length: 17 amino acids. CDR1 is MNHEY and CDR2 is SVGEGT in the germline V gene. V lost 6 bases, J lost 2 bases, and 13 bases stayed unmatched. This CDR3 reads CASRGGQGPTSTDTQYF. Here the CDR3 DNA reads TGTGCCAGCAGGGGAGGACAGGGACCCACGTCCACAGATACGCAGTATTTT.